This TCR beta chain appears in the sequencing data of a study of patients and donors after allogeneic stem cell transplantation. V lost 6 bases and J 6 bases, leaving 11 bases between the germline ends. The CDR3 runs to 12 residues. The germline V gene has CDR1 MNHEY and CDR2 SVGAGI. TCRdb ran MiXCR on the RT-PCR reads and lists one entry per CDR3 protein. The top ten clones hold 11% of a sample with some 230,000 distinct CDR3 sequences, roughly 13% of them seen once. The sequenced sample was blood, either unsorted or a sorted T cell fraction (not recorded which). This rearrangement joins TRBV6-5 to TRBJ1-1; maybe TRBD1 (5 bases). This TCR was recovered from a human donor who was either an allogeneic HSCT recipient or a stem cell or donor lymphocyte infusion donor (not recorded which). It is not recorded whose cells these are; they may come from a transplant donor. The CDR3 loop reads CASRPGPSEAFF. In DNA, the CDR3 is TGTGCCAGCAGACCGGGACCTTCTGAAGCTTTCTTT.